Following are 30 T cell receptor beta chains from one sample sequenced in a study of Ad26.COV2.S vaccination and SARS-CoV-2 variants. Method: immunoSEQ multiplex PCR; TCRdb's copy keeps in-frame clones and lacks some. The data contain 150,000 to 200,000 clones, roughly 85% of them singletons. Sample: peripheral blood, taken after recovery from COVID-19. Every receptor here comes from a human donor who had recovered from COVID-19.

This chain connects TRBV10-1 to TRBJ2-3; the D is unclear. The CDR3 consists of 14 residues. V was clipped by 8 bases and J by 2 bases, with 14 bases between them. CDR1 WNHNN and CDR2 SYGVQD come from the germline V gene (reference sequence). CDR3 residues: CASSKDVVTDTQYF. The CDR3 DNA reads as TGCGCCAGCTCAAAGGATGTGGTCACAGATACGCAGTATTTT.

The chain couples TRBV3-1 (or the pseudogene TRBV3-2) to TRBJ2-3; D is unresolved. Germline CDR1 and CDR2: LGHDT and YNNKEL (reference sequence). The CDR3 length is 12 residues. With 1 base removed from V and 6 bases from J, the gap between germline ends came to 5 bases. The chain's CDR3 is CASSQVKDTQYF. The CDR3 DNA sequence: TGTGCCAGCAGCCAAGTAAAGGATACGCAGTATTTT.

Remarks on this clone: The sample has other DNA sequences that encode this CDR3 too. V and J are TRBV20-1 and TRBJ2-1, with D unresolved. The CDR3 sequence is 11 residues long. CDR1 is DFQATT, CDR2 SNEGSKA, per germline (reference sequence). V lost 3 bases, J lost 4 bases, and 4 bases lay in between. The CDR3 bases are TGCAGTGCTAGGCAGTACAATGAGCAGTTCTTC. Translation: CSARQYNEQFF.

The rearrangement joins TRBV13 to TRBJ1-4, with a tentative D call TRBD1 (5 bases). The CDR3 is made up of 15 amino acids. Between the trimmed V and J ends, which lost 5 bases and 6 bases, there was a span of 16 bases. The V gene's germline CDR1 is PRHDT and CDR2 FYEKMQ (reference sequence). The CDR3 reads CASSPRGVGDEKLFF. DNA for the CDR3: TGTGCCAGCAGCCCTCGGGGTGTAGGGGATGAAAAACTGTTTTTT.

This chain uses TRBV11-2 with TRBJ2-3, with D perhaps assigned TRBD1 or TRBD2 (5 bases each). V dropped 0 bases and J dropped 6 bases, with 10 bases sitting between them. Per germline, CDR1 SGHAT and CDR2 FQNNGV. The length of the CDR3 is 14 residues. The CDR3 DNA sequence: TGTGCCAGCAGCTTAGATTATGGGGGTGATACGCAGTATTTT. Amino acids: CASSLDYGGDTQYF.

This CDR3 is CASSEGRPSNTQYF. CDR3 in DNA: TGTGCCAGCAGTGAAGGAAGGCCCTCGAATACGCAGTATTTT. The rearrangement links TRBV6-1 to TRBJ2-3; no clear D gene. The CDR3 has 14 residues. The germline V gene encodes CDR1 MNHNS and CDR2 SASEGT. The ends were cut back, 1 base at V and 7 bases at J, with 12 bases in the middle.

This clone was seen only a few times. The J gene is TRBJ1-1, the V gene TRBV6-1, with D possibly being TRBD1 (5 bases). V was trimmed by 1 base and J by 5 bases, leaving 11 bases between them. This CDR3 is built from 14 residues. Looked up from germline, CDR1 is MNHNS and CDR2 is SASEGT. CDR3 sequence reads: CASSEVEGRTEAFF. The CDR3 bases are TGTGCCAGCAGTGAAGTGGAGGGGAGGACTGAAGCTTTCTTT.

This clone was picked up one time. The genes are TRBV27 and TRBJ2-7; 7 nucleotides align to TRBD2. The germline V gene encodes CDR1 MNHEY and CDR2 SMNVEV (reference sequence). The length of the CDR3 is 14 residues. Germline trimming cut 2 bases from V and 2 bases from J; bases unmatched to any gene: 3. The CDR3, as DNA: TGTGCCAGCAGTTTAGGGGAGGGACCCTACGAGCAGTACTTC. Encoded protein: CASSLGEGPYEQYF.

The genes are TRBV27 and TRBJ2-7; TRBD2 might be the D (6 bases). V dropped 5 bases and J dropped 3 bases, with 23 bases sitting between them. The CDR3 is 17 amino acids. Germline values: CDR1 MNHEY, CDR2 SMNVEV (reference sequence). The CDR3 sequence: CASSRRQTGTGVYEQYF. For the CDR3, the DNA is TGTGCCAGCAGTCGCCGACAGACCGGGACTGGAGTCTACGAGCAGTACTTC.

The CDR3 bases are TGTGCCAGCAGCTTGGATTGGAATAGCGAGCAGTACTTC. It specifies CASSLDWNSEQYF. The chain has TRBV5-6 and TRBJ2-7; D remains unclear. Trimming took 0 bases from V and 6 from J, leaving 10 bases between them. Per the germline V gene, CDR1 is SGHDT and CDR2 is YYEEEE. CDR3 length: 13 residues.

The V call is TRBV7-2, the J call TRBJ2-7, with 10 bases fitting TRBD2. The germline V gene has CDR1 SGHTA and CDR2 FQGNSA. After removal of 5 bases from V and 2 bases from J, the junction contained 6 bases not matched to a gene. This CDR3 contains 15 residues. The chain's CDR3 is CASSDGTSDPYEQYF. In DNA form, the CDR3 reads TGTGCCAGCAGCGACGGGACTAGCGATCCCTACGAGCAGTACTTC.

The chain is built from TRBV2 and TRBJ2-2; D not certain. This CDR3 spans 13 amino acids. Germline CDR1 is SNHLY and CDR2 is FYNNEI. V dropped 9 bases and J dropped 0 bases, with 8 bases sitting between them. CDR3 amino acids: CASAYPNTGELFF. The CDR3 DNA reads TGTGCCAGTGCCTACCCGAACACCGGGGAGCTGTTTTTT.

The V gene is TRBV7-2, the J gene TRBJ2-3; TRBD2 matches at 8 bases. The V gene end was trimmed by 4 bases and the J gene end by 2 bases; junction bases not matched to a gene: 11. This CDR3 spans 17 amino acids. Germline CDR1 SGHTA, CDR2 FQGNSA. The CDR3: CASSSHRGSGATDTQYF. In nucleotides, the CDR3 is TGTGCCAGCAGCTCCCACCGCGGTAGCGGGGCCACAGATACGCAGTATTTT.

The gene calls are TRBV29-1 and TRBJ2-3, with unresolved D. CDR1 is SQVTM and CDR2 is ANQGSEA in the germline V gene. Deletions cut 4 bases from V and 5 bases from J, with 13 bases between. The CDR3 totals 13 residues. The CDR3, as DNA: TGCAGCGTTGCTCCGGGCGAGAAAGATACGCAGTATTTT. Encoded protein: CSVAPGEKDTQYF.

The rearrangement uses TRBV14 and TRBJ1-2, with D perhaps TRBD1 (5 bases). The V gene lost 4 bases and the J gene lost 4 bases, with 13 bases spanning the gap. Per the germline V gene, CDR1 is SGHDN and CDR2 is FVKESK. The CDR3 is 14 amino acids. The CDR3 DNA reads TGTGCCAGCAGCCCCGGGGGGATCTTCTATGGCTACACCTTC. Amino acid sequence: CASSPGGIFYGYTF.

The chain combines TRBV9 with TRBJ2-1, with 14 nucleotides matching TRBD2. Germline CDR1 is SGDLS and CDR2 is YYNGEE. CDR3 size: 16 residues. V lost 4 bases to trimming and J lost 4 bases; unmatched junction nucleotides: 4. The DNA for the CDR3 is TGTGCCAGCAGCCCCCGGACTAGCGGGAGGTACAATGAGCAGTTCTTC. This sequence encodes CASSPRTSGRYNEQFF.

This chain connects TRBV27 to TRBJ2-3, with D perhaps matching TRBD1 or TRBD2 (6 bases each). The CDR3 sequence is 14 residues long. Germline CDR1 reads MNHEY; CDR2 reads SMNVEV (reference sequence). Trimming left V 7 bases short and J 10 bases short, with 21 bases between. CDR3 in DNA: TGTGCCAGCACCCTTGGGGGGCCGGCGAATCCGCAGTATTTT. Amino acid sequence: CASTLGGPANPQYF.

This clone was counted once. The CDR3 DNA reads TGTGCCAGCAGCCAGGGGGCAAGGGATGGCTACACCTTC. It translates to CASSQGARDGYTF. The chain has TRBV6-5 and TRBJ1-2; 8 bases align to TRBD1. V lost 6 bases, J lost 6 bases, and 6 bases stayed unmatched. The CDR3 loop spans 13 amino acids. Germline V gene lookup returns CDR1 MNHEY and CDR2 SVGAGI.

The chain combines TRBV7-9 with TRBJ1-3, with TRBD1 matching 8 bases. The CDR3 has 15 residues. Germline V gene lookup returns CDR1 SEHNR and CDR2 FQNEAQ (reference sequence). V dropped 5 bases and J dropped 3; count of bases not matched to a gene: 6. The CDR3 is CASSGNDRGGNTIYF. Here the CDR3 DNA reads TGTGCCAGCAGCGGAAACGACAGGGGTGGAAACACCATATATTTT.

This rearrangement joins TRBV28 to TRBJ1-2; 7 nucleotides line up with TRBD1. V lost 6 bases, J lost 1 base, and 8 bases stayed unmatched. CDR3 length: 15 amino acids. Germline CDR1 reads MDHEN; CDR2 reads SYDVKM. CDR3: CASSPNWDSNYGYTF. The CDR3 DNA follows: TGTGCCAGCAGCCCGAACTGGGACAGTAACTATGGCTACACCTTC.

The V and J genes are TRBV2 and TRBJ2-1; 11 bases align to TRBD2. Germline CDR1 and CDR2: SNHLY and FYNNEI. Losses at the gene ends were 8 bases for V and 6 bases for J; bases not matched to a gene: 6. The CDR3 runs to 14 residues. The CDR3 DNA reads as TGTGCCAGCCGTACTAGCGGGGGAGCCAATGAGCAGTTCTTC. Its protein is CASRTSGGANEQFF. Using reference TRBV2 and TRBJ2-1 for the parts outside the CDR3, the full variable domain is EPEVTQTPSHQVTQMGQEVILRCVPISNHLYFYWYRQILGQKVEFLVSFYNNEISEKSEIFDDQFSVERPDGSNFTLKIRSTKLEDSAMYFCASRTSGGANEQFFGPGTRLTVL.

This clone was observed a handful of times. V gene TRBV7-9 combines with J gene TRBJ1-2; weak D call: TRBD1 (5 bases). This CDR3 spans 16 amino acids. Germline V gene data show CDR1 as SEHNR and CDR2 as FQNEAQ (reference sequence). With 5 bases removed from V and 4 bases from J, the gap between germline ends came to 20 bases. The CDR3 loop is CASSPSQGRVFYGYTF. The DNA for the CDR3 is TGTGCCAGCAGCCCGAGTCAGGGCAGAGTCTTCTATGGCTACACCTTC.

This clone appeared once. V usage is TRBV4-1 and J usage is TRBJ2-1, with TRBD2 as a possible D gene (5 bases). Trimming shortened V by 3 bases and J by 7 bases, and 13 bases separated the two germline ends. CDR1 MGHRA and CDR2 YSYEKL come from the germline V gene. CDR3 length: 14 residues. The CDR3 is CASSQPGLPNEQFF. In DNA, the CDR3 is TGCGCCAGCAGCCAGCCCGGACTGCCTAATGAGCAGTTCTTC.

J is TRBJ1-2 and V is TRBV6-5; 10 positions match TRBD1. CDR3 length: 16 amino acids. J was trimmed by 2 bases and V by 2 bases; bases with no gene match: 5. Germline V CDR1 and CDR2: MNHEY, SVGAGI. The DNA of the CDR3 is TGTGCCAGCAGTTACCGAAGGACAGGGGGGAACTATGGCTACACCTTC. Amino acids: CASSYRRTGGNYGYTF.

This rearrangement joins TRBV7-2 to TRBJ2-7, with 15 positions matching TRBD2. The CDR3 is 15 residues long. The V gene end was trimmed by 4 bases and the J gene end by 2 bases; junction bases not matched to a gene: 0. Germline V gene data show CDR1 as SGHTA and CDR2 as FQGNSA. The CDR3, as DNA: TGTGCCAGCAGCTGGACTAGCGGGAGGGCCTACGAGCAGTACTTC. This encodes CASSWTSGRAYEQYF.

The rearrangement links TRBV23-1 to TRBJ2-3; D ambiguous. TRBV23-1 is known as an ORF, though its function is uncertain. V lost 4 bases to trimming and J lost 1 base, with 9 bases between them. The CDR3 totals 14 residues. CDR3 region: CASSRNGCTDTQYF. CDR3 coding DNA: TGCGCCAGCAGTCGAAACGGGTGCACAGATACGCAGTATTTT.

The CDR3 bases are TGTGCCAGCAGTGAAAGGGAGCAGCGGGGGGGCACAGATACGCAGTATTTT. Its protein product is CASSEREQRGGTDTQYF. V usage is TRBV6-1 and J usage is TRBJ2-3; 9 nucleotides match TRBD2. CDR3 length: 17 amino acids. CDR1 and CDR2 (germline): MNHNS, SASEGT. J was trimmed by 1 base and V by 2 bases; bases with no gene match: 7.

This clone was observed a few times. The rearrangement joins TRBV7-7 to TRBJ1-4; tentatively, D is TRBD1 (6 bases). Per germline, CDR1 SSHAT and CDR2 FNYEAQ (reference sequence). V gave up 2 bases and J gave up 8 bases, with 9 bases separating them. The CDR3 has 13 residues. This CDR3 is CASSLNTGEKLFF. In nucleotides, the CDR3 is TGTGCCAGCAGCTTAAATACAGGGGAAAAACTGTTTTTT.

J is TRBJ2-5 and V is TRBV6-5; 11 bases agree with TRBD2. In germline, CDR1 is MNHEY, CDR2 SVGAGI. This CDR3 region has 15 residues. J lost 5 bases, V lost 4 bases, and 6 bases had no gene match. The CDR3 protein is CASSFLAGGLETQYF. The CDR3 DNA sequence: TGTGCCAGCAGTTTTTTAGCGGGAGGGCTTGAGACCCAGTACTTC.

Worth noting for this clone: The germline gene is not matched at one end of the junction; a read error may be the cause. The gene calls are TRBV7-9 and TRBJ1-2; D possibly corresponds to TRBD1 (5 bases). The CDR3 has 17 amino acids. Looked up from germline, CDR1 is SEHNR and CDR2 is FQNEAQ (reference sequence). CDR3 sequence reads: CASSLEFLGRDNYGYTF. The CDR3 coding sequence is TGCGCCAGCAGCTTAGAGTTCCTTGGCAGGGACAACTATGGCTACACCTTC.